The 10 T cell receptor beta chains reported below all come from one sample, sequenced in a study of tumor-infiltrating lymphocytes in primary liver carcinoma. Priming with a constant-region primer yielded TCR beta cDNA from roughly 490 ng total RNA. Sequencing libraries for TCR beta derived from three nested multiplex PCR rounds that used slightly modified ARM-PCR. The first two PCR rounds used TRBV1-TRBV30 forward primers with a C-beta reverse primer, 10 cycles each. Using its own MiXCR run on the multiplex PCR reads, TCRdb lists one record per CDR3 protein. The repertoire holds approximately 330,000 distinct CDR3 sequences, with 65% as singletons. The source of the blood RNA was unsorted whole blood, and germline DNA was extracted as well. Material: peripheral blood. The source is a man between 35 and 55 years old with primary liver carcinoma and hepatitis B virus infection.

Points on this clonotype: Germline is not matched at one junction end, which may reflect a read error. This sequence joins TRBV12-3 or TRBV12-4 and TRBJ2-7, with 7 nucleotides matching TRBD2. This CDR3 contains 13 residues. The CDR3 loop reads CANSPLDGGEQYF. In DNA, the CDR3 is TGTGCCAACAGTCCCTTAGACGGGGGGGAGCAGTACTTC.

This clonotype was counted between two and nine times. The chain combines TRBV10-2 with TRBJ2-7; D not resolved. Germline V gene sequence: CDR1 WSHSY, CDR2 SAAADI. CDR3 length equals 12 residues. Between the trimmed V and J ends, which lost 4 bases and 3 bases, there was a span of 7 bases. In nucleotides, the CDR3 is TGCGCCAGCAGTGCCAGGATCTACGAGCAGTACTTC. Amino acid sequence: CASSARIYEQYF.

On this clonotype itself: The junction departs from the called germline gene at one end, perhaps through a read error. The chain has TRBV11-2 and TRBJ2-2, with 11 bases lining up with TRBD2. Germline values: CDR1 SGHAT, CDR2 FQNNGV. This CDR3 spans 16 amino acids. The CDR3 spells CASSPGGTSGTGGLVF. The CDR3 region has the DNA TGTGCCAGCAGCCCAGGTGGGACTAGCGGCACCGGGGGGCTGGTTTTT.

Comments on this clonotype: A read error is possible here, since a much larger clone lies one base away. The chain is built from TRBV6-5 and TRBJ2-5, with no clear D. Germline V gene data show CDR1 as MNHEY and CDR2 as SVGAGI. The CDR3 has 11 amino acids. In nucleotides, the CDR3 is TGTGCCAGCAGTACGGCAGAGAGCCAGTACTTC. This gives the protein CASSTAESQYF.

This clonotype was seen a handful of times. The J gene is TRBJ2-1, the V gene TRBV5-1, with D tentatively TRBD1 (6 bases). There are 14 residues in the CDR3. Per germline, CDR1 SGHRS and CDR2 YFSETQ. Trimming pared 3 bases from V and 8 bases from J, leaving 15 bases between. CDR3 in amino acids: CASSSDTGTDEQFF. The CDR3 nucleotides are TGCGCCAGCAGCTCGGACACAGGGACGGATGAGCAGTTCTTC.

Comments on this clonotype: At one end, the junction sequence differs from germline, possibly due to a read error. The CDR3 bases are TGTGCCAACAGCCGTCGGGGTAACACCGGGGAACTGTTTTTT. Translated: CANSRRGNTGELFF. The V call is TRBV11-2, the J call TRBJ2-2, with D possibly TRBD2 on 5 matching bases. Per the germline V gene, CDR1 is SGHAT and CDR2 is FQNNGV. This CDR3 is built from 14 residues.

J is TRBJ2-3 and V is TRBV14; TRBD1 might be the D (5 bases). Germline CDR1 and CDR2: SGHDN and FVKESK. V lost 0 bases and J 4 bases, leaving 14 bases between the germline ends. This CDR3 spans 16 amino acids. DNA for the CDR3: TGTGCCAGCAGCCAAGATCACAGGCACGGCGCAGATACGCAGTATTTT. It encodes CASSQDHRHGADTQYF.

A remark on this clonotype: A clone one base away is much larger, so this may be a read error. V is TRBV29-1 and J is TRBJ2-3; D gene ambiguous. The CDR3 is 12 residues long. The germline V gene has CDR1 SQVTM and CDR2 ANQGSEA. Trimming pared 1 base from V and 4 bases from J, leaving 6 bases between. Here the CDR3 DNA reads TGCAGCGTTGAAGGTATTGCAGATACGCAGTATTTT. Its translation is CSVEGIADTQYF.

Remarks on this clonotype: A single base separates this from a much larger clone, so it may be a read error. The chain links TRBV12-3 or TRBV12-4 to TRBJ1-1; 9 bases are a match to TRBD1. This CDR3 contains 15 residues. CDR3 in amino acids: CASSFGQGMNSEAFF. DNA of the CDR3: TGTGCCAGCAGTTTCGGACAGGGGATGAACAGTGAAGCTTTCTTT.

A word on this clonotype: The junction shows a germline mismatch at one end, possibly a read error. Here the CDR3 reads CANSPGVGRDSYEQYF. The CDR3, as DNA: TGTGCCAACAGCCCCGGGGTGGGCAGGGACTCCTACGAACAGTACTTC. The rearrangement links TRBV11-2 to TRBJ2-7, with D tentatively TRBD2 (6 bases). The CDR3 covers 16 residues. Germline CDR1 reads SGHAT; CDR2 reads FQNNGV.